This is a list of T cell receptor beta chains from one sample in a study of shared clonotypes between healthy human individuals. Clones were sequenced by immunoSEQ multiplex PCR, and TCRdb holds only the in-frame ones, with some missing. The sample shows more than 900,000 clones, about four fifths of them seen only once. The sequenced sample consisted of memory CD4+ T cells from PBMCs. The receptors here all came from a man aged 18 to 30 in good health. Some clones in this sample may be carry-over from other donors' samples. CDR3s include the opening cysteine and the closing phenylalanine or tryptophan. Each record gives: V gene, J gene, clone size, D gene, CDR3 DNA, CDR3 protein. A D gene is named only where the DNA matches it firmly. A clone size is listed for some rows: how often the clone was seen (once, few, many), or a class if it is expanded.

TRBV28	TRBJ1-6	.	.	TGTGCCAGCAGCCCCTACAGGTCTGGTAATTCACCCCTCCACTTT	CASSPYRSGNSPLHF
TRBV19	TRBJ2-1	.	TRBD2	TGTGCCAGTAGTCCATCCCGACTAGCGGGAGGGAATGAGCAGTTCTTC	CASSPSRLAGGNEQFF
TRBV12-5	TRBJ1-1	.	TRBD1	TGTGCTAGTGGTTGGACAGGGGAAGGCACTGAAGCTTTCTTT	CASGWTGEGTEAFF
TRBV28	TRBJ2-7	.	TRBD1	TGTGCCAGCAGTCTGACTGACAGGGACGGGTCCTACGAGCAGTACTTC	CASSLTDRDGSYEQYF
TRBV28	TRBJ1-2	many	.	TGTGCCAGCAGTTCCACGGATTATGGCTACACCTTC	CASSSTDYGYTF
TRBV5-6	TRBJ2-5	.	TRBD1	TGTGTCAGCAGCTTGGATCCGACAGGGTCCCAGACCCAGTACTTC	CVSSLDPTGSQTQYF
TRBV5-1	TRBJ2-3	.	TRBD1	TGCGCCAGCCGGACAGGGGGCACGGGCACAGATACGCAGTATTTT	CASRTGGTGTDTQYF
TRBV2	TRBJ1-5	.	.	TGTGCCAGCAGTGAATGGGGCGTGGATCAGCCCCAGCATTTT	CASSEWGVDQPQHF
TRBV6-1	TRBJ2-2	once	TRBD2	TGTGCCAGCCCCAGGGCGGGAGGGACCGGGGAGCTGTTTTTT	CASPRAGGTGELFF
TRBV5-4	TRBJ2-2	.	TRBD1	TGTGCCAGCAGCCTACGTGGACAGGAAAGAACCGGGGAGCTGTTTTTT	CASSLRGQERTGELFF
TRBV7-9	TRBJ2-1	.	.	TGTGCCAGCAGCTTTAATTTCTTCTCCTACAATGAGCAGTTCTTC	CASSFNFFSYNEQFF
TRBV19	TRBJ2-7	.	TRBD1	TGTGCCAGTAGTTACGGCCGGGACAGGCGTTCCTACGAGCAGTACTTC	CASSYGRDRRSYEQYF
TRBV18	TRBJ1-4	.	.	TGTGCCAGCTCACCGAACAAGGGGGGTAATGAAAAACTGTTTTTT	CASSPNKGGNEKLFF
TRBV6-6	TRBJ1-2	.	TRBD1	TGTGCCAGCAGTCCCGGGACAGGGAACTATGGCTACACCTTC	CASSPGTGNYGYTF
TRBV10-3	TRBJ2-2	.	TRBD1	TGTGCCATCACCAAGGACAGGGACGGTGGGGAGCTGTTTTTT	CAITKDRDGGELFF
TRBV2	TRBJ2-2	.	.	TGTGCCAGCAGTGCACTAGAGACCGGGGAGCTGTTTTTT	CASSALETGELFF
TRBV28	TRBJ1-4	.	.	TGTGCCAGCAAGCTACGGGGCGGGACACCGAATGAAAAACTGTTTTTT	CASKLRGGTPNEKLFF
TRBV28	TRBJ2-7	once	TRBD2	TGTGCCAGCAGTCCCCATCTTGGACTAGCGGGAGGGACCTACGAGCAGTACTTC	CASSPHLGLAGGTYEQYF
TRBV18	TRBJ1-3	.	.	TGTGCCAGCTCACCACGGACAACTGGAAACACCATATATTTT	CASSPRTTGNTIYF
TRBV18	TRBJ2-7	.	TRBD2	TGTGCCAGCTCAGAGGGACTAGCGGCCCTAGACGCCTACGAGCAGTACTTC	CASSEGLAALDAYEQYF
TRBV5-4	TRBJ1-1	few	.	TGTGCCAGCAGCTTGGATCGCAGAAACACTGAAGCTTTCTTT	CASSLDRRNTEAFF
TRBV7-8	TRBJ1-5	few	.	TGTGCCAGCAGCTTAGTTCAAAGGGGGGGGCGTCAGCCCCAGCATTTT	CASSLVQRGGRQPQHF
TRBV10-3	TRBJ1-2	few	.	TGTGCCTCCGGGGAGGGCAACTATGGCTACACCTTC	CASGEGNYGYTF
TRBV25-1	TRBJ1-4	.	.	TGTGCCAGCTACGACAGCCGAGGTGAAAAACTGTTTTTT	CASYDSRGEKLFF
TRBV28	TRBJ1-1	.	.	TGTGCCAGCAGTTTTGAGACCCTAGGAACTGAAGCTTTCTTT	CASSFETLGTEAFF
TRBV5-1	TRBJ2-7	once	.	TGCGCCAGCAGCTCCACCTATGGGGGGTTCGAGCAGTACTTC	CASSSTYGGFEQYF
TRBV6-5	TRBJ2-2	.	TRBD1	TGTGCCAGCAGGTCCGGGACAGCCACCGGGGAGCTGTTTTTT	CASRSGTATGELFF
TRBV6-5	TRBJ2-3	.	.	TGTGCCAGCAGTTATACCTCGACCGGGGGACAGTATTTT	CASSYTSTGGQYF
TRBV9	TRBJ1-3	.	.	TGTGCCAGCAGTGACAGGAGCTCTGGAAACACCATATATTTT	CASSDRSSGNTIYF
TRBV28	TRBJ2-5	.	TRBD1	TGTGCCAGCACCTTACCGGGACAGGGGGGCCAGTACTTC	CASTLPGQGGQYF
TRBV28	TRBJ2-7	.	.	TGTGCCAGCACCCGCGGAGGAGGGGTCTCCTACGAGCAGTACTTC	CASTRGGGVSYEQYF
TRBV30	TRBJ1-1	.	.	TGTGCCTGGATGATTGGGGGTCCAGCTTTCTTT	CAWMIGGPAFF
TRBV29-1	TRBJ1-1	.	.	TGCAGCGTCCGGGTGGACGGGGGAGGCACTGAAGCTTTCTTT	CSVRVDGGGTEAFF
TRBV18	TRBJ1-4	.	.	TGTGCCAGCTCAAGGGGGGGAAATGAAAAACTGTTTTTT	CASSRGGNEKLFF
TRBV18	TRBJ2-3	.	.	TGTGCCAGCTCCCCGGTCAGCTCGGATACGCAGTATTTT	CASSPVSSDTQYF
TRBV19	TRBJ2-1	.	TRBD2	TGTGCCAGTAGTACGCGCCCCCTTACTAGCGGGAGGAACGATGAGCAGTTCTTC	CASSTRPLTSGRNDEQFF
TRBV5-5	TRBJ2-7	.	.	TGTGCCAGCAGCTTTCTCCAGACCTACGAGCAGTACTTC	CASSFLQTYEQYF
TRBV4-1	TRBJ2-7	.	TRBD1	TGCGCCAGCAACCTTTCCAGGGGGCTCGAGCAGTACTTC	CASNLSRGLEQYF
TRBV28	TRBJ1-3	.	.	TGTGCCAGCATCCAGGGGAGCTCTGGAAACACCATATATTTT	CASIQGSSGNTIYF
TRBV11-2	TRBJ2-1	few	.	TGTGCCAGCAGCTTAGATACAGTCAGTATCTTC	CASSLDTVSIF
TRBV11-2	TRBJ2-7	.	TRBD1	TGTGCCAGCAGCACCCGGACAGGGGAGCACGAGCAGTACTTC	CASSTRTGEHEQYF
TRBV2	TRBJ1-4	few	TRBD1	TGTGCCAGCAGGGGACAGGGTGCAACTAATGAAAAACTGTTTTTT	CASRGQGATNEKLFF
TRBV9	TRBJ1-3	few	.	TGTGCCAGCAGCGATCGACTCGGGGATGGAAACACCATATATTTT	CASSDRLGDGNTIYF
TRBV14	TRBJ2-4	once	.	TGTGCCAGCAGCCAAGATAACAGTTTAGCCAAAAACATTCAGTACTTC	CASSQDNSLAKNIQYF
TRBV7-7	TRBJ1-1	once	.	TGTGCCAGCAGTCGCGAACCGTTCACTGAAGCTTTCTTT	CASSREPFTEAFF
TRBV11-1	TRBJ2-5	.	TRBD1	TGTGCCAGCAGCAAGGACAGGGGAGCGACCCAGTACTTC	CASSKDRGATQYF
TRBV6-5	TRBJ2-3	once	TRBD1	TGTGCCAGCAGTCGGACAGGGGTTTTGGATACGCAGTATTTT	CASSRTGVLDTQYF
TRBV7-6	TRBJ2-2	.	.	TGTGCCAGCAGCTCCCGAGATGGCGGGGAGCTGTTTTTT	CASSSRDGGELFF
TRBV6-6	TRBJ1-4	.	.	TGTGCCAGCAGACCCTGGGGGGGAAATGAAAAACTGTTTTTT	CASRPWGGNEKLFF
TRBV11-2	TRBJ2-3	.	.	TGTGCCAGCAGCTTTAGGGGACTCCGCACAGATACGCAGTATTTT	CASSFRGLRTDTQYF
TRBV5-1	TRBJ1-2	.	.	TGCGCCAGCAGCTTGGAACTAACGACTAACTATGGCTACACCTTC	CASSLELTTNYGYTF
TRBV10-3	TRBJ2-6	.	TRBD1	TGTGCCATCAGAGCGGGACAGGGGGCCGGTGGGGCCAACGTCCTGACTTTC	CAIRAGQGAGGANVLTF
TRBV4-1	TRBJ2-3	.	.	TGCGCCAGCAGCCAAGGAGGGGACTCCCTTTTTATCACAGATACGCAGTATTTT	CASSQGGDSLFITDTQYF
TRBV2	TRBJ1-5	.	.	TGTGCCAGCAACGACCGGGGGGGAAAAAATCAGCCCCAGCATTTT	CASNDRGGKNQPQHF
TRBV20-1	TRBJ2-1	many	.	TGCAGTGCTATAAACAATGAGCAGTTCTTC	CSAINNEQFF
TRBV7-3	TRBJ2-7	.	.	TGTGCCAGCAGCTTAATCGGGGATCAACGCGACGAGCAGTACTTC	CASSLIGDQRDEQYF
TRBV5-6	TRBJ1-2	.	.	TGTGCCAGCAGCCTGGTGAGGGAGAGGGGGTATGGCTACACCTTC	CASSLVRERGYGYTF
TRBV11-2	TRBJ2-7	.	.	TGTGCCAGCAGCCCCAGGGCTATTTTGTACGAGCAGTACTTC	CASSPRAILYEQYF
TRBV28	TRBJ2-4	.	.	TGTGCCAGCAGGAATGGACAGTTGATTTACAAAAACATTCAGTACTTC	CASRNGQLIYKNIQYF
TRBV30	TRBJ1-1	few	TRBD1	TGTGCCTGGGTAGGGGACAGCAACACTGAAGCTTTCTTT	CAWVGDSNTEAFF